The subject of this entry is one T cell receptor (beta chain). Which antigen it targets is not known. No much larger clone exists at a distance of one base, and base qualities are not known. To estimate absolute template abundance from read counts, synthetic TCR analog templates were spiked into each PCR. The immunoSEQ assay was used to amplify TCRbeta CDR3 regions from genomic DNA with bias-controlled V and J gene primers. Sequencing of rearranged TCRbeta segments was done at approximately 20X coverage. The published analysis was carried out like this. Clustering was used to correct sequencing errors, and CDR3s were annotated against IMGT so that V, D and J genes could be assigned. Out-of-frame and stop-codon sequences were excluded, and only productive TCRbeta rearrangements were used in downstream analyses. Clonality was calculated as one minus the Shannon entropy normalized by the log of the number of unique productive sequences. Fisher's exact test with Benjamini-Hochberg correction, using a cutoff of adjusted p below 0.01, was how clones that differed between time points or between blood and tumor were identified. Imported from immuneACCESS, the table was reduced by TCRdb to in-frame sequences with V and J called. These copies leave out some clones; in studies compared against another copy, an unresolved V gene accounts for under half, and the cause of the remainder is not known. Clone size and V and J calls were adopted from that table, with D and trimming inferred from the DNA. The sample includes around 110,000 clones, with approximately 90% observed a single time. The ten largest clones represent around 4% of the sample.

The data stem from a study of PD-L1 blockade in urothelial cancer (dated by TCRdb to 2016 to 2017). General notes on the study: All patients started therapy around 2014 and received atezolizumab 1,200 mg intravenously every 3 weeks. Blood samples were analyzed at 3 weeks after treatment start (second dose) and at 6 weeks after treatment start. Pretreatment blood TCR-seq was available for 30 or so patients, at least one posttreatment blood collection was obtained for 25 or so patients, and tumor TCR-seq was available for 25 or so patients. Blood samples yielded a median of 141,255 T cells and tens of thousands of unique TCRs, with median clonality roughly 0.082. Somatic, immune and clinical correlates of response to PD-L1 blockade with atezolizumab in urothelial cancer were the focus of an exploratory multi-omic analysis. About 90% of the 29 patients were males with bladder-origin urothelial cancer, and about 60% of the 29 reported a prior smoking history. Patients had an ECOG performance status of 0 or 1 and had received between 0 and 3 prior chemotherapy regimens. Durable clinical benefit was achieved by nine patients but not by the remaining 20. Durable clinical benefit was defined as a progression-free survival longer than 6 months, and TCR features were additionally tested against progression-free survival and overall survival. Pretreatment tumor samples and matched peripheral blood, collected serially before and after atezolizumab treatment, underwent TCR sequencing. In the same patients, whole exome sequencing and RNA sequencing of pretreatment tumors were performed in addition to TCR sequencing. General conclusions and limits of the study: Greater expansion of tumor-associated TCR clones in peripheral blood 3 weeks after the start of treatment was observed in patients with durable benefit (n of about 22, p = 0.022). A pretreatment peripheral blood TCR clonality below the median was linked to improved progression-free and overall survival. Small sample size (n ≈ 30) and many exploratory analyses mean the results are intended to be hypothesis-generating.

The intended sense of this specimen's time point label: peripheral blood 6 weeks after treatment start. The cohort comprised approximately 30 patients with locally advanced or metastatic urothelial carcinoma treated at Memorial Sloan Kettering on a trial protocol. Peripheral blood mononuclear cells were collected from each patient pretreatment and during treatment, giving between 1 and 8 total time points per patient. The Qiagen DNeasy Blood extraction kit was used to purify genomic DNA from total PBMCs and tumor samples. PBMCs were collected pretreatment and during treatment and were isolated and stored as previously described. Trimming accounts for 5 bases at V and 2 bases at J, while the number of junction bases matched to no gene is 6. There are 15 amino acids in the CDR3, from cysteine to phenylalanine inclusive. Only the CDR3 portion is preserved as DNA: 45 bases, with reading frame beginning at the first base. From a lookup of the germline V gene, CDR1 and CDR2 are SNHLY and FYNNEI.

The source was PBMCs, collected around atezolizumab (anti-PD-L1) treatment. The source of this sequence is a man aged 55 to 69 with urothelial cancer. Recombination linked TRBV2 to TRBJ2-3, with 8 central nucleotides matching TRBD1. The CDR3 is CASSLDRGPTDTQYF. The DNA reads TGTGCCAGCAGTTTAGACAGGGGCCCCACAGATACGCAGTATTTT.